A single sample gave rise to the 15 T cell receptor beta chains below, sequenced in a study of draining lymph node invasion in breast cancer. Sorting for CD4+ CD45RA- CD25- cells yielded memory conventional CD4 T cells. TCRdb called the bulk RNA-seq reads again in MiXCR, with one record for every CDR3 protein. The sample carries some 2,000 distinct CDR3 sequences, under 90% recorded once. Source material: sorted memory CD4+ effector T cells from a lymph node. The receptors here all came from a female donor with luminal breast cancer.

This chain connects TRBV5-1 to TRBJ2-3, with TRBD2 identical over 13 bases. CDR1 is SGHRS and CDR2 is YFSETQ in the germline V gene. Losses at the gene ends were 4 bases for V and 1 base for J; bases not matched to a gene: 3. The CDR3 is 16 residues long. CDR3 DNA sequence: TGCGCCAGCAGCGGGGGGACTAGCGGGGGCACAGATACGCAGTATTTT. Amino acid sequence: CASSGGTSGGTDTQYF.

The chain couples TRBV20-1 to TRBJ2-5; possibly TRBD1 or TRBD2 for D (5 bases each). The V and J ends lost 0 bases and 4 bases respectively, with 15 bases between them. CDR3 length: 15 residues. Per germline, CDR1 DFQATT and CDR2 SNEGSKA (reference sequence). CDR3 loop: CSARDPLGGGETQYF. The CDR3, as DNA: TGCAGTGCTAGAGATCCACTGGGTGGGGGAGAGACCCAGTACTTC.

The chain has TRBV12-3 or TRBV12-4 and TRBJ2-6, with TRBD1 matching over 7 bases. The CDR3 extends over 14 amino acids. V dropped 6 bases and J dropped 1; count of bases not matched to a gene: 0. CDR3 DNA sequence: TGTGCCAGCAGCAGGGGGTCTGGGGCCAACGTCCTGACTTTC. It translates to CASSRGSGANVLTF.

V is TRBV5-1 and J is TRBJ2-5, with 8 bases aligning to TRBD1. The CDR3 contains 15 residues. Germline V gene data show CDR1 as SGHRS and CDR2 as YFSETQ. V was clipped by 4 bases and J by 0 bases; unmatched bases: 5. This CDR3 reads CASSRNRGNQETQYF. CDR3 nucleotide sequence: TGCGCCAGCAGCCGAAACAGGGGGAACCAAGAGACCCAGTACTTC.

Only a few counts were recorded for this clonotype. For the CDR3, the DNA is TGTGCCAGCAGCACCCAGCCGGGACCGCAGTTCTTC. It encodes CASSTQPGPQFF. The V and J genes are TRBV2 and TRBJ2-1; the D call may be TRBD1 or TRBD2 (5 bases each). Germline assignment: CDR1 SNHLY and CDR2 FYNNEI. The CDR3 spans 12 residues. V dropped 6 bases and J dropped 12 bases, with 15 bases sitting between them.

The CDR3 coding sequence is TGTGCCACCCGCGGGGGCCATCGGTTCGATACGCAGTATTTT. Protein product: CATRGGHRFDTQYF. The J gene is TRBJ2-3, the V gene TRBV24-1, with a tentative D call TRBD2 (7 bases). V lost 9 bases, J lost 6 bases, and 18 bases lay in between. The germline V gene has CDR1 KGHDR and CDR2 SFDVKD. The CDR3 runs 14 residues.

The sample holds one count of this clonotype. V gene TRBV5-4 combines with J gene TRBJ1-3; D remains unclear. V dropped 0 bases and J dropped 0 bases, with 7 bases sitting between them. The CDR3 covers 15 residues. Germline CDR1 and CDR2: SGHNT and YYREEE (reference sequence). CDR3 in amino acids: CASSLAGYSGNTIYF. Here the CDR3 DNA reads TGTGCCAGCAGCTTGGCAGGATACTCTGGAAACACCATATATTTT.

The chain couples TRBV10-1 to TRBJ1-2; D might be TRBD1 (5 bases). Deletions cut 3 bases from V and 4 bases from J, with 15 bases between. The germline CDR1 and CDR2 sequences are WNHNN and SYGVQD (reference sequence). This CDR3 is 15 amino acids long. This chain's CDR3 is CASSDGEGTSYGYTF. In nucleotides, the CDR3 is TGCGCCAGCAGTGACGGCGAAGGGACCTCCTATGGCTACACCTTC.

V and J are TRBV10-3 and TRBJ1-1; D remains unclear. V lost 6 bases, J lost 0 bases, and 11 bases lay in between. This CDR3 has 14 residues. Germline assignment: CDR1 ENHRY and CDR2 SYGVKD. CDR3 sequence reads: CAIRGTAMNTEAFF. DNA for the CDR3: TGTGCCATCAGGGGAACAGCTATGAACACTGAAGCTTTCTTT.

The chain carries TRBV7-8 and TRBJ1-3, with 12 bases matching TRBD1. Germline trimming cut 2 bases from V and 1 base from J; bases unmatched to any gene: 3. This CDR3 is built from 17 residues. The V gene's germline CDR1 is SGHVS and CDR2 FQNEAQ. In DNA form, the CDR3 reads TGTGCCAGCAGCTTAATGGGACAGGGGGCGTCTGGAAACACCATATATTTT. Translated, it gives CASSLMGQGASGNTIYF.

The chain has TRBV11-2 and TRBJ2-2; D could derive from TRBD1 or TRBD2 (6 bases each). Per germline, CDR1 SGHAT and CDR2 FQNNGV. The CDR3 consists of 13 residues. V gave up 7 bases and J gave up 9 bases, with 15 bases separating them. This CDR3 is CASTPPGAWELFF. The DNA of the CDR3 is TGTGCCAGCACCCCCCCGGGGGCCTGGGAGCTGTTTTTT. Filled out from reference TRBV11-2 and TRBJ2-2, the complete variable domain reads EAGVAQSPRYKIIEKRQSVAFWCNPISGHATLYWYQQILGQGPKLLIQFQNNGVVDDSQLPKDRFSAERLKGVDSTLKIQPAKLEDSAVYLCASTPPGAWELFFGEGSRLTVL.

There are a few counts of this clonotype. The chain links TRBV15 to TRBJ1-2; D is perhaps TRBD1 (5 bases). Germline CDR1 is LNHNV and CDR2 is YYDKDF (reference sequence). The CDR3 spans 14 residues. V was pared by 5 bases and J by 7 bases, with 17 bases between. CDR3 loop: CATSGDGGLGGYTF. In DNA, the CDR3 is TGTGCCACCAGCGGGGACGGGGGTCTTGGTGGCTACACCTTC.

The chain has TRBV2 and TRBJ1-1; 8 nucleotides align to TRBD1. The length of the CDR3 is 15 residues. The V gene end was trimmed by 9 bases and the J gene end by 7 bases; junction bases not matched to a gene: 16. Germline V gene lookup returns CDR1 SNHLY and CDR2 FYNNEI. The DNA of the CDR3 is TGTGCCAGTCGAACAGGGGGGGACGGATTAGGTGAAGCTTTCTTT. The encoded protein is CASRTGGDGLGEAFF.

This clonotype was recorded a few times. This sequence joins TRBV7-2 and TRBJ1-3; D gene uncertain. The CDR3 sequence is 14 residues long. With 3 bases removed from V and 1 base from J, the gap between germline ends came to 7 bases. Germline V gene sequence: CDR1 SGHTA, CDR2 FQGNSA. The CDR3 nucleotides read TGTGCCAGCAGCTTTGGCACATCTGGAAACACCATATATTTT. Translating gives CASSFGTSGNTIYF.

The chain joins TRBV24-1 to TRBJ2-1; 10 bases match TRBD1. Losses at the gene ends were 4 bases for V and 8 bases for J; bases not matched to a gene: 1. Germline V gene data show CDR1 as KGHDR and CDR2 as SFDVKD. This CDR3 comprises 13 residues. Here the CDR3 DNA reads TGTGCCACCAGTGAGGGACAGGGGTATGAGCAGTTCTTC. Protein: CATSEGQGYEQFF.